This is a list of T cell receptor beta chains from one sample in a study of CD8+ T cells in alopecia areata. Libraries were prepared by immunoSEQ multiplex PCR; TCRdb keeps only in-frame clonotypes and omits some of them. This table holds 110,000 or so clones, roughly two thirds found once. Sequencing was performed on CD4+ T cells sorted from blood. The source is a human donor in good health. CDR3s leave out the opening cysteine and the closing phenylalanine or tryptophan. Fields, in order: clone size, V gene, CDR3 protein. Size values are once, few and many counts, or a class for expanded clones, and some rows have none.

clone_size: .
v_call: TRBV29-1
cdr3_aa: SVVTHRANTEAF

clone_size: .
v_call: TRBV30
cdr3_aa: AWSADLQGKLYNEQF

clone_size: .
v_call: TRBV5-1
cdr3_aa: ASSLVPGGLNSPLH

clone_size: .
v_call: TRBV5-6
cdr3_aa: ASSFGSSGGAGDTQY

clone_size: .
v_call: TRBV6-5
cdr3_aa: ASSYSPAGGLGTQY

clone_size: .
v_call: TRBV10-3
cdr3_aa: AISEQGSWDIQY

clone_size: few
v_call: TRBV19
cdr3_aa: ASSKGAGRDYGYT

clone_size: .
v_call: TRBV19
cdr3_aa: ASSIEGNSPLH

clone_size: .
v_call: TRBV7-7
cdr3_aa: ASSLGIYIPGQETQY

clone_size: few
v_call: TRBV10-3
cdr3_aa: AIRDGTEASPLH

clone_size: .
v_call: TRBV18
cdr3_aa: ASSPRQGAEYGYT

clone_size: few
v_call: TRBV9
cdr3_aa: ASRATYGYT

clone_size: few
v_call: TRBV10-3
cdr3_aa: AIRDGGIPTDTQY

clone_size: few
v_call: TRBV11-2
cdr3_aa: ASSLIYNEQF

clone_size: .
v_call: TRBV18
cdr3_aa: ASSEGPGRLSYEQY

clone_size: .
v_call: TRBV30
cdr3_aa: AWSLLTGHNSPLH

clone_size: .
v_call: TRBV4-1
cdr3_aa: ASSHRSQTGNEKLF

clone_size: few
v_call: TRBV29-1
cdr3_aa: SGQESYEQY

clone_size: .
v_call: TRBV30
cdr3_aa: AWTRGGPDTQY

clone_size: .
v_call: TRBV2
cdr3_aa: ASSEALQGEKLF

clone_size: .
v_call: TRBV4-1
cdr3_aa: ASSQGDRAVNQPQH

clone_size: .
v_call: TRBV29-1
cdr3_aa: SVMGTLNNNEQF

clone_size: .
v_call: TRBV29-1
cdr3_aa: SVDLVANYGYT

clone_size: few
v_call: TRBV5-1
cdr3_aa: ASSPGQGFMNTEAF

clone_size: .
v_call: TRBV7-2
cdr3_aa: ASSLDLAEEAF

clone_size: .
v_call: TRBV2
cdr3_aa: ATQDRANTGELF

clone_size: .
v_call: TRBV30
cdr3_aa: AWSRRDEQF

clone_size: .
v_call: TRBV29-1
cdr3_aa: SVRGLAGYEQY

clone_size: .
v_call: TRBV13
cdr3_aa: ASSPGGMNTEAF

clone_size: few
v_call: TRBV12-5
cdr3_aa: ASGIRNDEQF

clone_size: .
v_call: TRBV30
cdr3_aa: AWGDRRNEQF

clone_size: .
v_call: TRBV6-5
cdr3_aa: ASSFVANYGYT

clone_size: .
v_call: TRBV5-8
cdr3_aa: ASSPSGGTYNEQF

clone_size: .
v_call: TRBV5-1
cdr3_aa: ASSLASRRDYEQY

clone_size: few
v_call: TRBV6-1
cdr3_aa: ASRRQASSVT

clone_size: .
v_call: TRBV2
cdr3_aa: ASSVTRDTQY

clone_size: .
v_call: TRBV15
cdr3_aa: ATSNRDRGNTEAF

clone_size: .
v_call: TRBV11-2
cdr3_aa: ASTQNPFGASLYGYT

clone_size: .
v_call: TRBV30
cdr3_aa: AWRSGTRAEAF

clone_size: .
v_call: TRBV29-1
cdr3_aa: SVTGTGDYGYT

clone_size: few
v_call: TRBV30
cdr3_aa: AWEGPLNYGYT

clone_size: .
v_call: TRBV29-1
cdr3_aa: SGGGPGNEQF

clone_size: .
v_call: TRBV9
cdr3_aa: ASSGTISGGNTIY

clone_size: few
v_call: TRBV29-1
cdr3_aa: SVEKRLAGVFQETQY